This is a list of T cell receptor beta chains from one sample in a study of cytomegalovirus exposure and HLA in healthy donors. Clones were read by immunoSEQ multiplex PCR, and TCRdb kept only the in-frame ones, dropping some. This repertoire shows approximately 170,000 clones, roughly 80% found once; its top ten account for about 2.4%. Sequenced material: PBMCs. All receptors derive from a male donor in good health and CMV-seronegative. The CDR3 runs from the conserved cysteine through the conserved F or W. Each record gives: V gene, clone size, J gene, D gene, CDR3 protein, CDR3 DNA. A D gene is named only where the DNA matches it firmly. Size values are once, few and many counts, or a class for expanded clones, and some rows have none.

TRBV4-1	-	TRBJ2-1	TRBD2	CASSQDMTSAKDEQFF	TGCGCCAGCAGCCAAGATATGACTAGCGCGAAGGATGAGCAGTTCTTC
TRBV7-6	few	TRBJ1-3	-	CASSFGSGNTIYF	TGTGCCAGCAGCTTCGGCTCTGGAAACACCATATATTTT
TRBV6-1	few	TRBJ1-1	-	CASSVTENTEAFF	TGTGCCAGCAGTGTGACAGAGAACACTGAAGCTTTCTTT
TRBV6-5	-	TRBJ1-2	-	CASSYSTGSAYGYTF	TGTGCCAGCAGTTATTCGACAGGTTCCGCCTATGGCTACACCTTC
TRBV27	-	TRBJ2-7	TRBD1	CASRGGTGTYEQYF	TGTGCCAGCAGGGGCGGGACAGGGACCTACGAGCAGTACTTC
TRBV9	-	TRBJ2-3	-	CASSRGRAGDTQYF	TGTGCCAGCAGCAGGGGGAGGGCGGGAGATACGCAGTATTTT
TRBV5-6	-	TRBJ2-7	-	CASSFNGGYEQYF	TGTGCCAGCAGCTTTAACGGGGGCTACGAGCAGTACTTC
TRBV2	-	TRBJ2-7	-	CASGAGNYEQYF	TGTGCCAGCGGGGCAGGGAACTACGAGCAGTACTTC
TRBV4-3	-	TRBJ2-1	TRBD2	CASSPRASGSYNEQFF	TGCGCCAGCAGCCCGCGGGCTAGCGGCTCCTACAATGAGCAGTTCTTC
TRBV5-1	few	TRBJ2-2	-	CASSRQALGGELFF	TGCGCCAGCAGCCGGCAGGCCCTCGGCGGGGAGCTGTTTTTT
TRBV29-1	-	TRBJ2-6	-	CSVGGAGANVLTF	TGCAGCGTTGGGGGGGCTGGGGCCAACGTCCTGACTTTC
TRBV19	-	TRBJ1-1	TRBD1	CASRNRGPNTEAFF	TGTGCCAGCCGTAACAGGGGGCCGAACACTGAAGCTTTCTTT
TRBV27	-	TRBJ2-7	TRBD1	CASSSLDRGPSYEQYF	TGTGCCAGCAGTAGTCTAGACAGGGGGCCCTCCTACGAGCAGTACTTC
TRBV7-8	-	TRBJ2-7	TRBD2	CASSSLAGGNANYEQYF	TGTGCCAGCAGTTCGCTAGCGGGAGGTAATGCGAACTACGAGCAGTACTTC
TRBV4-2	once	TRBJ2-7	TRBD1	CASSQRDRELDEQYF	TGTGCCAGCAGCCAGAGAGACAGGGAATTAGACGAGCAGTACTTC
TRBV10-1	-	TRBJ1-5	-	CASNRRGGQPQHF	TGCGCCAGCAACAGAAGGGGGGGTCAGCCCCAGCATTTT
TRBV7-2	-	TRBJ1-1	-	CASSLAGRGNTEAFF	TGTGCCAGCAGCTTAGCCGGCAGGGGGAACACTGAAGCTTTCTTT
TRBV7-7	-	TRBJ2-5	TRBD2	CASSLGGLAGGTQETQYF	TGTGCTAGCAGCTTAGGGGGACTAGCGGGAGGAACGCAAGAGACCCAGTACTTC
TRBV9	-	TRBJ2-1	-	CASSVGPSKGDEQFF	TGTGCCAGCAGCGTCGGGCCCAGTAAGGGGGATGAGCAGTTCTTC
TRBV11-2	-	TRBJ2-7	-	CASSLVRGAYEQYF	TGTGCCAGCAGCTTAGTCAGGGGAGCCTACGAGCAGTACTTC
TRBV23-1	-	TRBJ2-1	TRBD2	CASSQSRGLAVQSSYNEQFF	TGCGCCAGCAGTCAATCCCGGGGACTAGCGGTCCAGAGCTCCTACAATGAGCAGTTCTTC
TRBV6-5	once	TRBJ2-2	-	CASSYSGARELFF	TGTGCCAGCAGTTACTCAGGGGCCCGGGAGCTGTTTTTT
TRBV7-2	-	TRBJ2-7	-	CASSPLLPGQGGYEQYF	TGTGCCAGCAGCCCCCTTTTACCGGGGCAGGGAGGCTACGAGCAGTACTTC
TRBV27	few	TRBJ2-7	TRBD2	CASSLDAGAYEQYF	TGTGCCAGCAGTTTAGATGCGGGGGCCTACGAGCAGTACTTC
TRBV7-2	-	TRBJ2-5	-	CASSLETRSSETQYF	TGTGCCAGCAGCTTAGAAACTAGGTCGTCAGAGACCCAGTACTTC
TRBV28	-	TRBJ2-1	-	CASSSLAAVSYNEQFF	TGTGCCAGCAGTTCCCTAGCCGCCGTCTCCTACAATGAGCAGTTCTTC
TRBV27	-	TRBJ1-4	-	CASSLTGRMGEKLFF	TGTGCCAGCAGTTTAACAGGTCGTATGGGTGAGAAACTGTTTTTT
TRBV6-5	-	TRBJ2-1	TRBD2	CASSYGLAGGNEQFF	TGTGCCAGCAGTTACGGGCTAGCGGGGGGGAATGAGCAGTTCTTC
TRBV5-1	-	TRBJ2-1	TRBD1	CASRSQGPGGEQFF	TGCGCCAGCCGCTCGCAGGGCCCAGGGGGTGAGCAGTTCTTC